Described below is a single TCR beta chain sequence and its context. As yet, its antigen is unknown. The sample is drawn from a study of type 1 regulatory T cells. In TCRdb, the reads were re-called with MiXCR into one record per CDR3 protein. The repertoire holds tens of thousands of distinct CDR3 sequences, with about 20% as singletons. V lost 3 bases and J 4 bases, leaving 14 bases between the germline ends. The CDR3 is 15 residues long. Study-wide results and limits: Compared with non-Tr1 cells, Tr1 cells showed a narrower TCR repertoire.

The sample was cultured type 1 regulatory T (Tr1) cells, either the whole culture or a sorted fraction (not recorded which). The gene calls are TRBV12-3 or TRBV12-4 and TRBJ2-3; possibly TRBD1 or TRBD2 for D (5 bases each). The TCR comes from a human donor in good health. CDR3 nucleotide sequence: TGTGCCAGCAGTTTCAGGGTGGGACGGGCAGATACGCAGTATTTT. Residues: CASSFRVGRADTQYF.